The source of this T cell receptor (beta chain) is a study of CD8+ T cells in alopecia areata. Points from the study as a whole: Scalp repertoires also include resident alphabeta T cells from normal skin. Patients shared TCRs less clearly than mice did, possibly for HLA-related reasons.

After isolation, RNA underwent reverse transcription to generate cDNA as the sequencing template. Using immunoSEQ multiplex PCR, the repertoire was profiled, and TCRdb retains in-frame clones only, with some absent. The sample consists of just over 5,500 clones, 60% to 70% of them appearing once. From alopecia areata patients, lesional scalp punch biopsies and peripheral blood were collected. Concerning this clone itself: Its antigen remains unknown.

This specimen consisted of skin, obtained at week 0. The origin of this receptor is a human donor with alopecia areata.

CDR3 sequence: CASSRVVAEQYF. The DNA of the CDR3 is TGTGCCAGCAGCAGGGTTGTGGCCGAGCAGTACTTC. The genes are TRBV7-9 and TRBJ2-7; D not resolved. Germline V gene sequence: CDR1 SEHNR, CDR2 FQNEAQ (reference sequence). Trimming removed 5 bases from V and 6 bases from J, with 11 bases in between. The CDR3 is 12 residues long. The whole variable domain, filled in from reference TRBV7-9 and TRBJ2-7, reads DTGVSQNPRHKITKRGQNVTFRCDPISEHNRLYWYRQTLGQGPEFLTYFQNEAQLEKSRLLSDRFSAERPKGSFSTLEIQRTEQGDSAMYLCASSRVVAEQYFGPGTRLTVT.